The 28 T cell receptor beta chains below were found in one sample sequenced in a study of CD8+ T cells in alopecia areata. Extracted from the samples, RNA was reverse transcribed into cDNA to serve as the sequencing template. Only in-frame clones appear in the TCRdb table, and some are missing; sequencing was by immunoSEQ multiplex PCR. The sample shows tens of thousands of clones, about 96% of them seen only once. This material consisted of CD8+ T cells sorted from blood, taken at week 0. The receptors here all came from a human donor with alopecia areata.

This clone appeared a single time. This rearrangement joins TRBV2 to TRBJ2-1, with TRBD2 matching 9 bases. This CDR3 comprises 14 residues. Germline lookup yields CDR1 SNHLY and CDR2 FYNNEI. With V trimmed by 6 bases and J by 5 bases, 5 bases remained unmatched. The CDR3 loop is CASRRGGSDNEQFF. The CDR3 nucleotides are TGTGCCAGCAGGCGGGGGGGATCCGACAATGAGCAGTTCTTC.

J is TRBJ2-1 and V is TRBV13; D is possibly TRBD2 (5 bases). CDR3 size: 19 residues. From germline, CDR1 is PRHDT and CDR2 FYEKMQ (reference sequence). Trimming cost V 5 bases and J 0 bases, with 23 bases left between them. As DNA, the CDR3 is TGTGCCAGCAGCGCCGTGAGGGCCCGGGTCTCGGGCTCCTACAATGAGCAGTTCTTC. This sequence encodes CASSAVRARVSGSYNEQFF.

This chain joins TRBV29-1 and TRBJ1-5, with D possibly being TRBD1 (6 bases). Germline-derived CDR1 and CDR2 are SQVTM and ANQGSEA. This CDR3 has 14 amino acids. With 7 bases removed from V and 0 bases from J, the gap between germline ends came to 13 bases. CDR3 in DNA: TGCAGCGCGAGGTCAGGGGATAGCAATCAGCCCCAGCATTTT. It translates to CSARSGDSNQPQHF.

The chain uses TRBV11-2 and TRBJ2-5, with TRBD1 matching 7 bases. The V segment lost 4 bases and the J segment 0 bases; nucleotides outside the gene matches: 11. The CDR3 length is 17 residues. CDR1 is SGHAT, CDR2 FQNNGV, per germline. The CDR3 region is CASSSSPSTGNQETQYF. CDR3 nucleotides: TGTGCCAGCAGCTCTAGCCCGTCGACAGGGAACCAAGAGACCCAGTACTTC. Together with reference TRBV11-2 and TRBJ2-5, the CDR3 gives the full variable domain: EAGVAQSPRYKIIEKRQSVAFWCNPISGHATLYWYQQILGQGPKLLIQFQNNGVVDDSQLPKDRFSAERLKGVDSTLKIQPAKLEDSAVYLCASSSSPSTGNQETQYFGPGTRLLVL.

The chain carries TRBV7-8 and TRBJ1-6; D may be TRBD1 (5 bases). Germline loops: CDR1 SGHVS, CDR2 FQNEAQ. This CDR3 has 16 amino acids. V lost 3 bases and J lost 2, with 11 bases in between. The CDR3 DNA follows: TGTGCCAGCAGCTTTGGGGGAAGCGCCTATAATTCACCCCTCCACTTT. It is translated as CASSFGGSAYNSPLHF.

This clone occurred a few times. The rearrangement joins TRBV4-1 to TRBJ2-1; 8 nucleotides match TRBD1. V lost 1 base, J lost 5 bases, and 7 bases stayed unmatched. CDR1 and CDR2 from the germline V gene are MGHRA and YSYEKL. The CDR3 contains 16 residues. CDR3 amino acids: CASSQVGQGFDNEQFF. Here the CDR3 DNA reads TGCGCCAGCAGCCAAGTCGGACAGGGATTCGACAATGAGCAGTTCTTC.

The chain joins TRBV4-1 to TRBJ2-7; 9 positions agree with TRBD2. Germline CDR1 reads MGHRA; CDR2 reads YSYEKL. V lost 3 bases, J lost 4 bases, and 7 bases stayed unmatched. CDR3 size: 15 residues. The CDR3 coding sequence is TGCGCCAGCAGCCAGGGCGGGGGGGGCATTTACGAGCAGTACTTC. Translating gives CASSQGGGGIYEQYF.

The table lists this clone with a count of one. The CDR3 DNA reads TGTGCCTGGAGCAGACAGGGCGATGAGCAGTTCTTC. It yields the protein CAWSRQGDEQFF. The chain couples TRBV30 to TRBJ2-1; 7 nucleotides align to TRBD1. From germline, CDR1 is GTSNPN and CDR2 SVGIG (reference sequence). The CDR3 totals 12 residues. Germline trimming cut 3 bases from V and 8 bases from J; bases unmatched to any gene: 4.

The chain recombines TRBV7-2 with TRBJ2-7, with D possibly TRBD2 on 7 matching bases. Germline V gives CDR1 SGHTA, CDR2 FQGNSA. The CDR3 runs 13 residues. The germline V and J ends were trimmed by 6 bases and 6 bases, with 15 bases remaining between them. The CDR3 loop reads CASSSGGSSEQYF. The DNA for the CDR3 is TGTGCCAGCAGTTCGGGGGGCTCGTCCGAGCAGTACTTC.

CDR3 in amino acids: CASSFKGFTGELFF. CDR3 coding DNA: TGTGCCAGCAGCTTTAAGGGATTCACCGGGGAGCTGTTTTTT. V gene TRBV7-2 combines with J gene TRBJ2-2; D gene unclear. Per the germline V gene, CDR1 is SGHTA and CDR2 is FQGNSA. The ends were cut back, 3 bases at V and 4 bases at J, with 9 bases in the middle. The CDR3 runs 14 residues.

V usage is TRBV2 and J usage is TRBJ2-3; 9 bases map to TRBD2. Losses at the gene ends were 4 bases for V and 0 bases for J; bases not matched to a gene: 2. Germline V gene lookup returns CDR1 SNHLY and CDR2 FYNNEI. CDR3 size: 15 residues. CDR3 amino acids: CASSVGTSSTDTQYF. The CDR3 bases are TGTGCCAGCAGTGTCGGGACTAGCAGCACAGATACGCAGTATTTT.

CDR3 residues: CATSRGGGADEQYF. The DNA of the CDR3 is TGTGCCACCAGCAGAGGCGGGGGGGCCGACGAGCAGTACTTC. The chain couples TRBV15 to TRBJ2-7; 9 nucleotides align to TRBD2. After removal of 1 base from V and 5 bases from J, the junction contained 3 bases not matched to a gene. The germline CDR1 and CDR2 sequences are LNHNV and YYDKDF (reference sequence). CDR3 length equals 14 residues.

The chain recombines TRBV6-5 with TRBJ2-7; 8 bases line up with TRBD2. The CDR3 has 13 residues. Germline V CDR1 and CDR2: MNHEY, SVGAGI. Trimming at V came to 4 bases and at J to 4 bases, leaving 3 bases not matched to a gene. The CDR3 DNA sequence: TGTGCCAGCAGTTCGACGGGGGGGTACGAGCAGTACTTC. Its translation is CASSSTGGYEQYF.

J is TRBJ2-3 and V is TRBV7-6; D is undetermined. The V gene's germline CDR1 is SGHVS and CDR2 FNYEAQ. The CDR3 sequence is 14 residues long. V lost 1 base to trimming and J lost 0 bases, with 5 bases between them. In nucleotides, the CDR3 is TGTGCCAGCAGCTTAGTACCTAGCACAGATACGCAGTATTTT. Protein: CASSLVPSTDTQYF.

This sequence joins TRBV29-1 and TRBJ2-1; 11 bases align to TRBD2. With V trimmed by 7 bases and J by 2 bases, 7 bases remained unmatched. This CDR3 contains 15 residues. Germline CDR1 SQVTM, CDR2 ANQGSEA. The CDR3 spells CSAPLSGGAYNEQFF. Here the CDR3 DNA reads TGCAGCGCGCCCCTTAGCGGGGGGGCCTACAATGAGCAGTTCTTC.

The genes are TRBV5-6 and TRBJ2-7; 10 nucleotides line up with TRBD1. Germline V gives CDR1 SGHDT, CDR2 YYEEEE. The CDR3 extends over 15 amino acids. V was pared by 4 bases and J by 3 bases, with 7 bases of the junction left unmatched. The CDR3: CASSRPGQGIYEQYF. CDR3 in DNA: TGTGCCAGCAGCCGGCCGGGACAGGGGATCTACGAGCAGTACTTC.

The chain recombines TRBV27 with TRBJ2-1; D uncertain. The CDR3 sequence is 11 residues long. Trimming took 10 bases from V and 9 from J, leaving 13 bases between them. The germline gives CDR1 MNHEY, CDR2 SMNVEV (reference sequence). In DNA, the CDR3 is TGTGCCATTCAGTTTAAGGGTGAGCAGTTCTTC. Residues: CAIQFKGEQFF.

CDR3 sequence reads: CASSQAGTGTNYGYTF. The DNA of the CDR3 is TGCGCCAGCAGCCAAGCCGGGACAGGCACTAACTATGGCTACACCTTC. The chain carries TRBV4-3 and TRBJ1-2; 8 nucleotides agree with TRBD1. The CDR3 is made up of 16 amino acids. The ends lost 1 base at V and 0 bases at J; junction bases unmatched: 4. Germline V gene lookup returns CDR1 LGHNA and CDR2 YSLEER.

CDR3 sequence (DNA): TGTGCCAGCAGAACCCGGGCAGGGGGAAATTACGAGCAGTACTTC. This translates into CASRTRAGGNYEQYF. The rearrangement uses TRBV27 and TRBJ2-7; 7 nucleotides agree with TRBD1. CDR3 length equals 15 residues. The germline CDR1 and CDR2 sequences are MNHEY and SMNVEV (reference sequence). Trimming took 6 bases from V and 4 from J; bases not matched to a gene: 12.

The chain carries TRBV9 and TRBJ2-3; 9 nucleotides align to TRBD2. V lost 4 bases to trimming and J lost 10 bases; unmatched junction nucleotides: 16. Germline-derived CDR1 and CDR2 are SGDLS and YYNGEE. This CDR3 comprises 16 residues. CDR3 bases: TGTGCCAGCAGCCCCCTCCGGACTAGCGATTCACAGGCGCAGTATTTT. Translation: CASSPLRTSDSQAQYF. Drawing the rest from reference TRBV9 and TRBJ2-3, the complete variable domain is DSGVTQTPKHLITATGQRVTLRCSPRSGDLSVYWYQQSLDQGLQFLIQYYNGEERAKGNILERFSAQQFPDLHSELNLSSLELGDSALYFCASSPLRTSDSQAQYFGPGTRLTVL.

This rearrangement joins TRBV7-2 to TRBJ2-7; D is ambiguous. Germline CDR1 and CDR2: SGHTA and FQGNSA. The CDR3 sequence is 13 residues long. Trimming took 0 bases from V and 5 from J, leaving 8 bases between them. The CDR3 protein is CASSLAPVNEQYF. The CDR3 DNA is TGTGCCAGCAGCTTAGCGCCCGTGAACGAGCAGTACTTC.

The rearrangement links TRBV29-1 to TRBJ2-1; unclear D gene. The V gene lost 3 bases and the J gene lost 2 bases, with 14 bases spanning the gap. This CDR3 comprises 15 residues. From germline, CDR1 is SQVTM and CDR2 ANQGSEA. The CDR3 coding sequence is TGCAGCGTTGAGGCTAGGATGATCACCTACAATGAGCAGTTCTTC. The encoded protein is CSVEARMITYNEQFF.

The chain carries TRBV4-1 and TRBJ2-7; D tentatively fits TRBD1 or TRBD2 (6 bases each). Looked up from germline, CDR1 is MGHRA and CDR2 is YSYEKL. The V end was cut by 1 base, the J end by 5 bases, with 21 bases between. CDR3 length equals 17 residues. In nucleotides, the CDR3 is TGCGCCAGCAGCCAAGTTCCAGCCGAGTCGGGGGCCAACGAGCAGTACTTC. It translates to CASSQVPAESGANEQYF.

The DNA of the CDR3 is TGCGCCAGCAGCCTGGAGCGGGGGAGCGCAGATACGCAGTATTTT. It is translated as CASSLERGSADTQYF. The chain couples TRBV4-3 to TRBJ2-3; 8 bases fit TRBD2. Trimming took 4 bases from V and 4 from J; bases not matched to a gene: 7. CDR1 LGHNA and CDR2 YSLEER come from the germline V gene. This CDR3 spans 15 amino acids.

CDR3 bases: TGTGCCTGGAGGAGGGGACAGTCTCACTATGGCTACACCTTC. This encodes CAWRRGQSHYGYTF. This chain connects TRBV30 to TRBJ1-2, with 7 bases identical to TRBD1. Trimming removed 3 bases from V and 3 bases from J; junction bases left unmatched: 7. The CDR3 is 14 residues long. Germline V CDR1 and CDR2: GTSNPN, SVGIG (reference sequence).

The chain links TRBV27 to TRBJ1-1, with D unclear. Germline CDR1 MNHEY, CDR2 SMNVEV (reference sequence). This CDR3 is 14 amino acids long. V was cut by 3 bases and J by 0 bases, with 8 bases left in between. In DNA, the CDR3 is TGTGCCAGCAGTTTCCCGTTTTTGAACACTGAAGCTTTCTTT. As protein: CASSFPFLNTEAFF.

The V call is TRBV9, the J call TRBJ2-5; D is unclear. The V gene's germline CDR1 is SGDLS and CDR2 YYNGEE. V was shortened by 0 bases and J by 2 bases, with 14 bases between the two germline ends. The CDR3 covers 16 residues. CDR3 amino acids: CASSVEGLPSQETQYF. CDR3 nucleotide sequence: TGTGCCAGCAGCGTAGAGGGTCTCCCCTCTCAAGAGACCCAGTACTTC. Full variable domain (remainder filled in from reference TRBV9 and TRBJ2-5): DSGVTQTPKHLITATGQRVTLRCSPRSGDLSVYWYQQSLDQGLQFLIQYYNGEERAKGNILERFSAQQFPDLHSELNLSSLELGDSALYFCASSVEGLPSQETQYFGPGTRLLVL.

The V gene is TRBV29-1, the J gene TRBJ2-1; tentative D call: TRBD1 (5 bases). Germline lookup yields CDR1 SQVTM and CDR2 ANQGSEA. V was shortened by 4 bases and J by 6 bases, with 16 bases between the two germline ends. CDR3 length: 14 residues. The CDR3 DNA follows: TGCAGCGTTGGGCCGCAGGGCGGCCGCAATGAGCAGTTCTTC. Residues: CSVGPQGGRNEQFF.